This T cell receptor (beta chain) appears in the sequencing data of a study of identical twins. The junction had 4 bases not matched to a gene; V was cut back by 5 bases and J by 6 bases. The germline CDR1 and CDR2 sequences are SGHAT and FQNNGV. The CDR3 totals 14 residues. A few counts support this clonotype. Its antigen is not known. Template switching created a universal primer site, and the cDNA included unique molecular identifiers. MiXCR was run by TCRdb on the 5' RACE reads, yielding one entry per CDR3 protein. The table lists some 1,600,000 distinct CDR3 sequences, around a third of them singletons. Study-level findings and limits: In cord blood, abundant beta clonotypes had fewer insertions; memory showed no trend. Sharing of beta out-of-frame sequences by twins showed a weaker excess. Where out-of-frame alpha sequences were twin-shared, they showed excess low generation probability.

Sample: cord blood. The chain joins TRBV11-2 to TRBJ2-1; 10 bases align to TRBD2. This sequence originates from a newborn girl in good health. The CDR3 here is CASSPSGRPNEQFF. CDR3 sequence (DNA): TGTGCCAGCAGCCCTAGCGGGAGACCCAATGAGCAGTTCTTC.